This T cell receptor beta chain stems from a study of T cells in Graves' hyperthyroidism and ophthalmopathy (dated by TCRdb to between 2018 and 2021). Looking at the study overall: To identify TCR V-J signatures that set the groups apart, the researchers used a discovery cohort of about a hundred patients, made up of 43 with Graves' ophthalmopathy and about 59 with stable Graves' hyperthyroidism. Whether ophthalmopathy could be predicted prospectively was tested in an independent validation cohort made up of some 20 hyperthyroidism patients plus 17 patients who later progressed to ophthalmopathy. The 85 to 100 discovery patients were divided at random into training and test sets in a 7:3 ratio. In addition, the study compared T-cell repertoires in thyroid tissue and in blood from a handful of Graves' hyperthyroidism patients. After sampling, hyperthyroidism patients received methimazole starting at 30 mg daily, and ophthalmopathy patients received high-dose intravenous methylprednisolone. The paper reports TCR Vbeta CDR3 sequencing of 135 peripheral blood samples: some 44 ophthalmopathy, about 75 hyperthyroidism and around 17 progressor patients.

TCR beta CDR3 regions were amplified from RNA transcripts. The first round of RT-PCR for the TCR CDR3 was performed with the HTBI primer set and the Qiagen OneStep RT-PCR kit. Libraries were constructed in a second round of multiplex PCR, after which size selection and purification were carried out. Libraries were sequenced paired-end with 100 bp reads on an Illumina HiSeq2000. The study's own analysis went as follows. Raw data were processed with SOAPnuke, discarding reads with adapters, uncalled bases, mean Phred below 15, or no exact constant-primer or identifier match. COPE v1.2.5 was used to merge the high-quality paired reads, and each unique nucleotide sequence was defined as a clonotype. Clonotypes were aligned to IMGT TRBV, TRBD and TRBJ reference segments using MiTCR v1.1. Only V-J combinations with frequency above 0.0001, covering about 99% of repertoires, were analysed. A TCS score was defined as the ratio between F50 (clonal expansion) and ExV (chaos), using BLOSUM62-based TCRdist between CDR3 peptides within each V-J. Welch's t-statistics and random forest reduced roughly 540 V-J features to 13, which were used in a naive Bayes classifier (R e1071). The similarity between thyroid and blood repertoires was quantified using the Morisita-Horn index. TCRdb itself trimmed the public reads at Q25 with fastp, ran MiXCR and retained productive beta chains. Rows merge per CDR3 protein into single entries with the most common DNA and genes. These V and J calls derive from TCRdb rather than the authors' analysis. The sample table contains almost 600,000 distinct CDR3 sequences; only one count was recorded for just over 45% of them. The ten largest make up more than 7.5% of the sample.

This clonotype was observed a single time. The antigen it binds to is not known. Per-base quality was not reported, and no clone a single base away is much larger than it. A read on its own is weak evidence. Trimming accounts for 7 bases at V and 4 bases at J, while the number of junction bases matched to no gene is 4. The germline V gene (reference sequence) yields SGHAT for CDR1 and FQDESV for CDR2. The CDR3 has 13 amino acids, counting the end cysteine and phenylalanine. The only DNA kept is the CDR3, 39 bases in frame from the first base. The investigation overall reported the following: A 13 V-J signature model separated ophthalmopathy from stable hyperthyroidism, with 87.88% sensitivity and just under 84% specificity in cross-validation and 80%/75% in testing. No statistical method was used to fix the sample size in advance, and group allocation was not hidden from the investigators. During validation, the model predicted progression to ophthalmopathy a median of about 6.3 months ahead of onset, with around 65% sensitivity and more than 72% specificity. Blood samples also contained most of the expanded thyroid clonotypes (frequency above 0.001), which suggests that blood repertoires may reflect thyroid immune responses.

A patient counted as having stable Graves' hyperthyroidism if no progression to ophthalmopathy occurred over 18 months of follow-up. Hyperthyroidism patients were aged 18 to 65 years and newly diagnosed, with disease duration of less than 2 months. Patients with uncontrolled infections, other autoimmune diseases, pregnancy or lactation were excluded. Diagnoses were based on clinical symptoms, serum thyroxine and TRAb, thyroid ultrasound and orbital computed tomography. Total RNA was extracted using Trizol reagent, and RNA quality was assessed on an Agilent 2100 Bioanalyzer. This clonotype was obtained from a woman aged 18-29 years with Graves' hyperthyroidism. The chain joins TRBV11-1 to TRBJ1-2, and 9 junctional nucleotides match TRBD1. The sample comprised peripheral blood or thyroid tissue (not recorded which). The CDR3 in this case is CASIRDRAYGYTF. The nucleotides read TGTGCCAGCATTCGGGACAGGGCCTATGGCTACACCTTC.